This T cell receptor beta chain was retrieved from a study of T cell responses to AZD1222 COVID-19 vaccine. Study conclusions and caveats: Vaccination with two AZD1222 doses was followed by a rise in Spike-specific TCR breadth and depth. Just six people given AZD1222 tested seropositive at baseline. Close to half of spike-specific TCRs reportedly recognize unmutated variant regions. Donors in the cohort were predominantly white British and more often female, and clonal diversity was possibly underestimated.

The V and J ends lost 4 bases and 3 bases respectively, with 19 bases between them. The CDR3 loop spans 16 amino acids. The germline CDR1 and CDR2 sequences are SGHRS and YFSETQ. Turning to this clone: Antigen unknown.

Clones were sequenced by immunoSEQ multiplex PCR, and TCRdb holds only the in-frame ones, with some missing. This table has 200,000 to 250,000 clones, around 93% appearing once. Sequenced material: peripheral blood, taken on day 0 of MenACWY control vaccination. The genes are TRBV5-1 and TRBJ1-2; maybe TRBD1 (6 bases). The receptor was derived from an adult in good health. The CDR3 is CASSRDSGVGDYGYTF. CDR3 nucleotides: TGCGCCAGCAGCCGAGACTCAGGGGTTGGGGACTATGGCTACACCTTC.